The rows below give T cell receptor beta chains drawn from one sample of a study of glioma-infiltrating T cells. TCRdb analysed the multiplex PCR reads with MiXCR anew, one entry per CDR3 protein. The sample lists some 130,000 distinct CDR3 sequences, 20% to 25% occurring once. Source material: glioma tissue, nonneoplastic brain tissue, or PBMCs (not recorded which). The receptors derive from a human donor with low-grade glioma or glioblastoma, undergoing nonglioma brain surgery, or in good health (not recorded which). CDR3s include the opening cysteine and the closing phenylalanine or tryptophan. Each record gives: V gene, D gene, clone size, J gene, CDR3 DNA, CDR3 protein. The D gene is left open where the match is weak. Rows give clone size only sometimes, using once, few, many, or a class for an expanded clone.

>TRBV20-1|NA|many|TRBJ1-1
TGCAGTGCCATTGGACAGTCGTTTACCTTGAACACTGAAGCTTTCTTT
CSAIGQSFTLNTEAFF
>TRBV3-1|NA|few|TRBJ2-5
TGTGCCAGCAGCCTCCTGCGGGGCTTGGAGACCCAGTACTTC
CASSLLRGLETQYF
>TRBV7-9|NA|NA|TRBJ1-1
TGTGCCAGCACCGGACATCCGAACACTGAAGCTTTCTTT
CASTGHPNTEAFF
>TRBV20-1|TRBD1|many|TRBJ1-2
TGCAGTGCTGGGGACAGGGCGGATGGCTACACCTTC
CSAGDRADGYTF
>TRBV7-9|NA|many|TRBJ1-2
TGTGCCAGCCCGGGGAGGAGCCCCTATGGCTACACCTTC
CASPGRSPYGYTF
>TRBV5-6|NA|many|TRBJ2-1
TGTGCCAGCAGCTTGGGGCTAGCGTATAAGAACAATGAGCAGTTCTTC
CASSLGLAYKNNEQFF
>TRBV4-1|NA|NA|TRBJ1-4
TGCGCCAGCAGCCAAGATCTCCGGGTATACAATGAAAAACTGTTTTTT
CASSQDLRVYNEKLFF
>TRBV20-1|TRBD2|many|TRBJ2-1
TGCAGTGCTAGAGCCGGCGGGGGGACCTACAATGAGCAGTTCTTC
CSARAGGGTYNEQFF
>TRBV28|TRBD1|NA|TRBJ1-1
TGTGCCAGCACCCCCGGACAGGGGAGGTCCACTGAAGCTTTCTTT
CASTPGQGRSTEAFF
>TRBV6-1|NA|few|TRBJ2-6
TGTGCCAGCACACGGTTCTCTGGGGCCAACGTCCTGACTTTC
CASTRFSGANVLTF
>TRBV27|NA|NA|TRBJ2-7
TGTGCCAGCAGTTTATCCCTTCAGTCTTACGAGCAGTACTTC
CASSLSLQSYEQYF
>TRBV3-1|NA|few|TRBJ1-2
TGTGCCAGCAGCAGGGTGGGAGTTGGGGGCTACACCTTC
CASSRVGVGGYTF
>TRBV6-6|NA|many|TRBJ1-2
TGTGCCAGCAGTTACTCCAGGACAACCAACGGCTACACCTTC
CASSYSRTTNGYTF
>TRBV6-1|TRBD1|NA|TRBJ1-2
TGTGCCAGCAGTGAGACAGGGTTTGGCTACACCTTC
CASSETGFGYTF
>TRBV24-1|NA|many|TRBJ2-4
TGTGCCACCAGTGGTCCGGCAGGGAACCGCATTCAGTACTTC
CATSGPAGNRIQYF
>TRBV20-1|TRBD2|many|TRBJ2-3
TGCAGTGCTAGAGATCAATGGTCTAGCGGGGGCCGCCTCACAGATACGCAGTATTTT
CSARDQWSSGGRLTDTQYF
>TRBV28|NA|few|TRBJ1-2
TGTGCCAGCAGAACCGGACCCCACTATGGCTACACCTTC
CASRTGPHYGYTF
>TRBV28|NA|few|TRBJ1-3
TGTGCCAGCAGCCCGGGCCACTCTGGAAACACCATATATTTT
CASSPGHSGNTIYF
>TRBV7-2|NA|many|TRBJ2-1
TGTGCCAGCAGCCCGGGGACCCCCTACAATGAGCAGTTCTTC
CASSPGTPYNEQFF
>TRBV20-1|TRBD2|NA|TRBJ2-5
TGCAGTGCTAGAAAAAGACTAGCGGGGAAAGAGACCCAGTACTTC
CSARKRLAGKETQYF
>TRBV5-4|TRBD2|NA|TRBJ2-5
TGTGCCAGCAGCGATTGGACTAGCGGCGACGGAGAGACCCAGTACTTC
CASSDWTSGDGETQYF
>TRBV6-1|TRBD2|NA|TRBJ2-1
TGTGCCAGCAGAAGCGGGGGGAAATCCTACAATGAGCAGTTCTTC
CASRSGGKSYNEQFF
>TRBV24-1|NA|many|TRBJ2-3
TGTGCCACCAGTGATGCGGATGGGGGCACAGATACGCAGTATTTT
CATSDADGGTDTQYF
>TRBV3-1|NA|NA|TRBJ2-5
TGTGCCAGCAGCCAAGTGGATAGCGGCTACCAAGAGACCCAGTACTTC
CASSQVDSGYQETQYF
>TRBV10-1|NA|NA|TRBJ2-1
TGCGCCAGCAGTACAGGGTTTAATGAGCAGTTCTTC
CASSTGFNEQFF
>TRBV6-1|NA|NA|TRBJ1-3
TGTGCCAGCAGCCGGGACGGTGGAAACACCATATATTTT
CASSRDGGNTIYF
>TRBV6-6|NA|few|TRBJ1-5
TGTGCCAGCAGTTACGGGGGAGGGACGGATCAGCCCCAGCATTTT
CASSYGGGTDQPQHF
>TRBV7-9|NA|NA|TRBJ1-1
TGTGCCAGCAGCTTATACTCGAACACTGAAGCTTTCTTT
CASSLYSNTEAFF
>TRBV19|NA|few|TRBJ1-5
TGTGCCAGTAGTAAGGCCCAGCCCCAGCATTTT
CASSKAQPQHF
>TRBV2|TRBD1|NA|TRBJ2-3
TGTGCCAGCAGAGACAGGGGGTCGCCAGGAGATACGCAGTATTTT
CASRDRGSPGDTQYF
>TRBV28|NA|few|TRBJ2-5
TGTGCCAGCAGTTTATCCCCCCCACCAGAAGAGACCCAGTACTTC
CASSLSPPPEETQYF
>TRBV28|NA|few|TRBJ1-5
TGTGCCAGCACCCCAGGTGGGGAGCTCAATCAGCCCCAGCATTTT
CASTPGGELNQPQHF
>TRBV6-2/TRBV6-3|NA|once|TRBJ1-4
TGTGCCAGCAGTTACTCGAGGGGGTTTGCAACTAATGAAAAACTGTTTTTT
CASSYSRGFATNEKLFF
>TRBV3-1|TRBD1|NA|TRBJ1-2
TGTGCCAGCAGCCCGTTACAGGGGGACGGCTACACCTTC
CASSPLQGDGYTF
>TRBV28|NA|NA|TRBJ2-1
TGTGCCAGCAACTTGGCGGGTAACAATGAGCAGTTCTTC
CASNLAGNNEQFF
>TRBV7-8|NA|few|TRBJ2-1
TGTGCCAGCAGCTCGGGAATCTACAATGAGCAGTTCTTC
CASSSGIYNEQFF
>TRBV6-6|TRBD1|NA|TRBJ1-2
TGTGCCAGCAGCTCAGGGGGCGGCTATGGCTACACCTTC
CASSSGGGYGYTF
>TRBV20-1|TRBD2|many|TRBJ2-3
TGCAGTGCTAGGGCCCCTAGTAGCGGGGGCCCAGATACGCAGTATTTT
CSARAPSSGGPDTQYF
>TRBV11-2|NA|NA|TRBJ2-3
TGTGCCAGCAGCTTCAACTCCGTAAGCACAGATACGCAGTATTTT
CASSFNSVSTDTQYF
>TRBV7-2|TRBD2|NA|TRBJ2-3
TGTGCCAGCAGCCGGACTAGCGGGGGGAATTATGGAGATACGCAGTATTTT
CASSRTSGGNYGDTQYF
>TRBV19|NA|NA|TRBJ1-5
TGTGCCAGTAGTTGGGGAACAGGATATAGCAATCAGCCCCAGCATTTT
CASSWGTGYSNQPQHF
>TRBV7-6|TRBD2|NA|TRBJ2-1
TGTGCCAGCAGCTCCCGGGGGGGCGGCAATGAGCAGTTCTTC
CASSSRGGGNEQFF
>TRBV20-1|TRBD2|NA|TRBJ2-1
TGCAGTGCTAGAGATGATGGACTAGCGGGGGTCACGAGCTCCTACAATGAGCAGTTCTTC
CSARDDGLAGVTSSYNEQFF
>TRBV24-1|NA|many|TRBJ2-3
TGTGCCACCAGTGATGTCGATACGCAGTATTTT
CATSDVDTQYF
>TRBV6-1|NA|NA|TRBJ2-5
TGTGCCAGCATCCCCACGGGCGGGACTACCCAGTACTTC
CASIPTGGTTQYF
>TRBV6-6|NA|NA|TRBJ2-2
TGTGCCAGCAGCGTAGGGGAGGCGAACACCGGGGAGCTGTTTTTT
CASSVGEANTGELFF
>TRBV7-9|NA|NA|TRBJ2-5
TGTCCCAGCAGCCAGGGGGGACGGGAGACCCAGTACTTC
CPSSQGGRETQYF
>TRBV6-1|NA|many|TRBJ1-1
TGTGCCAGCACCGCGGGGGGTATGAACACTGAAGCTTTCTTT
CASTAGGMNTEAFF
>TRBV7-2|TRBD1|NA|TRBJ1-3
TGTGCCAGCAGCCGACAGGGCTCTGGAAACACCATATATTTT
CASSRQGSGNTIYF
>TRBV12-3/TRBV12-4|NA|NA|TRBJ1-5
TGTGCCAGCAGTTTAAACAGGGCCGGTTCTGGCAATCAGCCCCAGCATTTT
CASSLNRAGSGNQPQHF
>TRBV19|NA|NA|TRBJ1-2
TGTGCCAGTAGAGCAAGGGCGGGGAATGGCTACACCTTC
CASRARAGNGYTF
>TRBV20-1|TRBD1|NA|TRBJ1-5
TGCAGTGCTCGGACAGGGCCTCAGCCCCAGCATTTT
CSARTGPQPQHF
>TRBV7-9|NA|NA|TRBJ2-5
TGTGCCAGCAGCCCTAGGGCCGGAGAGTTTGAGACCCAGTACTTC
CASSPRAGEFETQYF
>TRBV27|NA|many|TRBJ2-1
TGTGCCAGCAGTTTAGGCCAGATCCTTTACAATGAGCAGTTCTTC
CASSLGQILYNEQFF
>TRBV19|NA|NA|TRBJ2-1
TGTGCCCAAGAGGGGGTCCGATACAATGAGCAGTTCTTC
CAQEGVRYNEQFF
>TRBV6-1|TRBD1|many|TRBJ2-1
TGTGCCAGCAGACCTGGACAGGGGGTTTACAATGAGCAGTTCTTC
CASRPGQGVYNEQFF
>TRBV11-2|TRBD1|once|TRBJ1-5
TGTGCCAGCAGCTTGACAGGGAGGTCGGACCAGCCCCAGCATTTT
CASSLTGRSDQPQHF
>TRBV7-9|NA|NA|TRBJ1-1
TGTGCCAGCAGCTCGCACGACATGACACCCGCAGGAGCTTTCTTT
CASSSHDMTPAGAFF
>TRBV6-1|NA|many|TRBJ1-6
TGTGCCAGCAGTACGGACGTTGCGGGGCCCCTCCACTTT
CASSTDVAGPLHF